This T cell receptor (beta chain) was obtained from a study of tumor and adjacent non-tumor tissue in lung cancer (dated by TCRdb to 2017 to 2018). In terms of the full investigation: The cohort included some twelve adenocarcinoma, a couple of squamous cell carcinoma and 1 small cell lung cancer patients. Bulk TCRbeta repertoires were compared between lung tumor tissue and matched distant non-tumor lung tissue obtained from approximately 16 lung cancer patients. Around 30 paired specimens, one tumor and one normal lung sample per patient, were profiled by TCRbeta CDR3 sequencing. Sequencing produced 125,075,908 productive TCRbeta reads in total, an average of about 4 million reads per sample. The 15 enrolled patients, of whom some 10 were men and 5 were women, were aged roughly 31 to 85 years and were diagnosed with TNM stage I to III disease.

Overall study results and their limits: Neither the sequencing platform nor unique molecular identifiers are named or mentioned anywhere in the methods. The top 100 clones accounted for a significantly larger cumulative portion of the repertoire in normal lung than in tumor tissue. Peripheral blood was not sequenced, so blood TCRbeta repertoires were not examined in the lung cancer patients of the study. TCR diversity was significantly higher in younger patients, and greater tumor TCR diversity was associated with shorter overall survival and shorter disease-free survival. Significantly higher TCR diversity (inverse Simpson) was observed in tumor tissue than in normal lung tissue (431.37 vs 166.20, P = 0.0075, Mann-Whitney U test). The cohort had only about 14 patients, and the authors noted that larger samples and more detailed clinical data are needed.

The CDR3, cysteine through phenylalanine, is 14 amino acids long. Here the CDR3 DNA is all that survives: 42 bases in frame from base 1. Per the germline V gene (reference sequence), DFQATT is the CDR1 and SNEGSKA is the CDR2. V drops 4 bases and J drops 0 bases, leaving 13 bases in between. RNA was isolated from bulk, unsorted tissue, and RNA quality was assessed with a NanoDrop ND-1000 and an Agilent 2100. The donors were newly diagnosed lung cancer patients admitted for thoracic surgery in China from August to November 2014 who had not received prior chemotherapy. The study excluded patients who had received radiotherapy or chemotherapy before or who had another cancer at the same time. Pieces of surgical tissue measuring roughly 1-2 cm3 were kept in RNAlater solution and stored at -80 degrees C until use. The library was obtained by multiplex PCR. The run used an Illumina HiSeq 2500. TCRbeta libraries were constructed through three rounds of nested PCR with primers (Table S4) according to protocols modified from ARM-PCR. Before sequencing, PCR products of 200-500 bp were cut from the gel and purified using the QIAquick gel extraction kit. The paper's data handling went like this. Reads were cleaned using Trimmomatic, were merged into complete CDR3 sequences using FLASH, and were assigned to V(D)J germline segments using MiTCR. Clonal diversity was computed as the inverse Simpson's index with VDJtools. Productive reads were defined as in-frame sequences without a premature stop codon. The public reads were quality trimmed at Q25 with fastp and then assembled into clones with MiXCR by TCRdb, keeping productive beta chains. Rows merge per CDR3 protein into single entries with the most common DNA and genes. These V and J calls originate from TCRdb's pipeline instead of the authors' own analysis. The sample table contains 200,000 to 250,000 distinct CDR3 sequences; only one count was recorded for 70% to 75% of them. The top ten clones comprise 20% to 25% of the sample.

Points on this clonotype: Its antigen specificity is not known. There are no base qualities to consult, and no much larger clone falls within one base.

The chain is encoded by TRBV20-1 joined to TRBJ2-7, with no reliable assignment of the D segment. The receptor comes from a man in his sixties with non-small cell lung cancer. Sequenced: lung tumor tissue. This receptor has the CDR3 CSAKDRRSSYEQYF. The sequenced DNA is TGCAGTGCTAAAGATAGGAGAAGCTCCTACGAGCAGTACTTC.